This T cell receptor (beta chain) was observed in a study of blood T cell repertoires in COVID-19. Study information: Material from acute and convalescent COVID-19 was sourced from the United States, Italy and Spain.

In the original workflow: Estimation of nucleated cell counts was performed using reference gene primer amplification. Using immunoSEQ multiplex PCR, the repertoire was profiled, and TCRdb retains in-frame clones only, with some absent. The DNA was the basis for D and trimming; V, J and clone size are from that table. Here the sample spans 400,000 or so clones, less than 95% being singletons. Per germline, CDR1 SGHVS and CDR2 FQNEAQ. Losses at the gene ends were 3 bases for V and 14 bases for J; bases not matched to a gene: 10. This CDR3 contains 13 residues. Participants were aged roughly 18 to 89 years from 20 to 30 US areas. Membership in each cohort depended on participant-reported clinical history.

The chain couples TRBV7-8 to TRBJ1-5, with 7 bases fitting TRBD1. This receptor was identified in a man younger than 35 who had recovered from COVID-19. The sequencing input was PBMCs or T cells enriched from blood (not recorded which). The CDR3, as DNA: TGTGCCAGCAGCTTCGTCCGGGACAGCATAAAGCATTTT. Encoded protein: CASSFVRDSIKHF.